This T cell receptor beta chain was found in a study of blood T cell repertoires in COVID-19 (dated by TCRdb to 2018 to 2020). For the wider study: Samples covering the acute and convalescent phases of COVID-19 were provided by collaborators in the United States, Italy and Spain. The prospective study material was composed of cDNA or gDNA derived from T cells, B-cell-depleted T cells, or PBMCs. HLA class I and class II types, where available, came from metadata supplied by the sample provider rather than from assay-based typing. The sample metadata nearly always contained a de-identified subject ID, COVID-19 status, age in years and sex. The repertoires were made available in a free public database intended to serve as a resource for research on the immune response to SARS-CoV-2. Samples were obtained from the ongoing ImmuneRACE study (first 160 participants) and from 1,254 subjects provided by 6 global collaborators. The dataset comprised deeply sampled blood TCRbeta repertoires from subjects exposed to, actively infected with, or recovered from COVID-19. Summary of the overall study and its limitations: Clinical and demographic metadata were provided uncurated, with the amount varying by source and participant.

Taken from cysteine to phenylalanine, the CDR3 has 13 residues. Only the CDR3 part of the read is kept: 39 bases, read in frame from the first base. The germline V gene gives CDR1 as SGHTA and CDR2 as FQGNSA. Cut back by 1 base and 4 bases, the V and J ends lie 8 bases apart. TCRbeta CDR3 regions were amplified from genomic DNA by means of the immunoSEQ Assay, a bias-controlled multiplex PCR. The paper's data handling went like this. The number of nucleated cells in each sample was estimated by amplification of reference gene primers within the assay. To quantify the absolute abundance of each unique TCRbeta CDR3 rearrangement, sequence reads were collapsed and filtered. For each sample, productive Simpson clonality was calculated as the square root of Simpson's diversity index over productive rearrangements. In TCRdb, the immuneACCESS table is reduced to in-frame sequences with V and J assigned. These tables do not hold every clone; where another copy was compared, an unresolved V gene accounts for under half, and the others remain unexplained. Clonal size and the V and J genes are those of that table, whereas D and trimming came from the DNA. This sample gives some 250,000 clones in total; 70% to 85% of them show up just once. The leading ten clones occupy about 15% of the sample.

Of note for this clone: This receptor's antigen is unknown. Base qualities were left out, and no much larger clone turns up one base away.

Enrolling through a virtual design, the prospective study's participants ranged in age from roughly 18 to 90 years and lived across roughly 24 United States geographic areas. Cohort assignment in the prospective study relied on participant-reported clinical history from a screening survey and a study questionnaire. For ImmuneRACE Cohort 3, a participant was defined as recovered based on two consecutive negative NP/OP PCR tests, clearance by a healthcare professional, or resolution of symptoms. Each participant in the prospective study had whole blood, serum and a nasopharyngeal or oropharyngeal swab collected by mobile phlebotomists. Additional blood draws and questionnaires over an approximately 2-month period could optionally be provided by prospective study participants. Before DNA extraction, blood samples from the prospective study were shipped at room temperature or frozen.

The TCR sequence derives from a man aged 35 to 55 who had recovered from COVID-19. Material for sequencing was PBMCs or T cells enriched from blood (not recorded which). This receptor chain uses TRBV7-2 and TRBJ2-7; TRBD1 is perhaps the D gene, given 5 matching bases. The nucleotide sequence is TGTGCCAGCAGCTTAGACAGGCAATACGAGCAGTACTTC. The translation is CASSLDRQYEQYF.